This T cell receptor beta chain stems from a study of CD8+ T cells in alopecia areata. Germline CDR1 SQVTM, CDR2 ANQGSEA. This CDR3 spans 11 amino acids. The germline V and J ends were trimmed by 2 bases and 6 bases, with 8 bases remaining between them. The treatment: oral pan-JAK inhibitor, 5-10 mg twice daily. There are a few counts of this clone. Following extraction, RNA underwent reverse transcription to cDNA, which served as the sequencing template. Sequencing used immunoSEQ multiplex PCR; TCRdb keeps in-frame clones, though not all of them. Of about 64,000 clones listed, around 46% are singletons.

The V and J genes are TRBV29-1 and TRBJ2-7; D unclear. This clonotype originated in a human donor with alopecia areata. The starting material was CD8+ T cells sorted from blood, obtained at approximately week 36, from a patient treated with tofacitinib. The DNA of the CDR3 is TGCAGCGTTGAAACCAGGAGCGAGCAGTACTTC. Translated: CSVETRSEQYF.